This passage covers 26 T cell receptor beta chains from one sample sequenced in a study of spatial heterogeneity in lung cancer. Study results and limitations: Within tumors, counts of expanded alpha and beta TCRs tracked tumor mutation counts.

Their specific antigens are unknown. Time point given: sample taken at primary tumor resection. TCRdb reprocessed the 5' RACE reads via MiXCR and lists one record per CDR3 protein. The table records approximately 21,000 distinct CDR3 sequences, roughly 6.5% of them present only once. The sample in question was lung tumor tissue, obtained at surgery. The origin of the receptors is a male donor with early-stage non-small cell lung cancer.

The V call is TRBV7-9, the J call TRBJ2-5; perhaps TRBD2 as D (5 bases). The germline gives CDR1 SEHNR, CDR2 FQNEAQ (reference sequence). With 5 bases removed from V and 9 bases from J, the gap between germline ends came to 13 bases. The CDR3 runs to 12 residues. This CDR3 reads CASSRGPDPQYF. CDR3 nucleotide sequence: TGTGCCAGCAGCCGCGGGCCGGATCCCCAGTACTTC. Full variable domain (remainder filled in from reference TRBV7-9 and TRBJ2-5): DTGVSQNPRHKITKRGQNVTFRCDPISEHNRLYWYRQTLGQGPEFLTYFQNEAQLEKSRLLSDRFSAERPKGSFSTLEIQRTEQGDSAMYLCASSRGPDPQYFGPGTRLLVL.

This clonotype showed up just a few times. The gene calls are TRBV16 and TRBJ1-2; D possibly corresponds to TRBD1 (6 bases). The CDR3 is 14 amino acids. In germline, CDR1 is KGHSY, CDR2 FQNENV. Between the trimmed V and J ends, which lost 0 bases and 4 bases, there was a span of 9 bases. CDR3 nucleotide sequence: TGTGCCAGCAGCCAATCGAAGGGGGTCTATGGCTACACCTTC. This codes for CASSQSKGVYGYTF.

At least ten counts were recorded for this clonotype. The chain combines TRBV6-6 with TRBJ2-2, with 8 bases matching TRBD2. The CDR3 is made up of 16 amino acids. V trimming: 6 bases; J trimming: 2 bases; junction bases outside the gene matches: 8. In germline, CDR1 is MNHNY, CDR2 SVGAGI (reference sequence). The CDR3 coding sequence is TGTGCCAGCAGCCCCAGTGCGGGGGGCAACACCGGGGAGCTGTTTTTT. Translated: CASSPSAGGNTGELFF.

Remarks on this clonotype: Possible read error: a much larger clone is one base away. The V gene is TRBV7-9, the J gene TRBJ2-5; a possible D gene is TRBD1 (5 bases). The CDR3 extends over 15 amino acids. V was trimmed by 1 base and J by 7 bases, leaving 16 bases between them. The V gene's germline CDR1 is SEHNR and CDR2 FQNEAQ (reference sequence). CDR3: CASSLGVTGHGTQYF. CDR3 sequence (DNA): TGTGCCAGCAGCTTAGGCGTAACCGGACACGGGACCCAGTACTTC.

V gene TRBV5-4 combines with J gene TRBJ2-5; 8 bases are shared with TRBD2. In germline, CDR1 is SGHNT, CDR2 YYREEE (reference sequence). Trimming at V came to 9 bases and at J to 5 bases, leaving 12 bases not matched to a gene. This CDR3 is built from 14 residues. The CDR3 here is CATHARGGRETQYF. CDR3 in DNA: TGTGCCACCCATGCCCGGGGGGGCCGGGAGACCCAGTACTTC.

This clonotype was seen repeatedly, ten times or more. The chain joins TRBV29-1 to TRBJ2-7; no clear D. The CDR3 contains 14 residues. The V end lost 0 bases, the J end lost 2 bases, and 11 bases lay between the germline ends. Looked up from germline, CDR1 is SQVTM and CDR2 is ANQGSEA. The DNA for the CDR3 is TGCAGCGTTGAAGATCCACGCCTCGCCTACGAGCAGTACTTC. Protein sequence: CSVEDPRLAYEQYF.

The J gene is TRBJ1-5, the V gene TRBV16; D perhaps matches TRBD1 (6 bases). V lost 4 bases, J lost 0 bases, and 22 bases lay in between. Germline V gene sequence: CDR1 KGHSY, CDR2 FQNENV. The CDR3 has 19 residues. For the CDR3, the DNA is TGTGCCAGCAGCCCCCTGAGGCAGGGGAGTCCCTATAGCAATCAGCCCCAGCATTTT. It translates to CASSPLRQGSPYSNQPQHF.

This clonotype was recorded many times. The CDR3 DNA is TGCGCCAGCCGCAAACAGGGTTCCTCTGACGAGCAGTACTTC. Its translation: CASRKQGSSDEQYF. The rearrangement links TRBV5-1 to TRBJ2-7; D is perhaps TRBD1 (6 bases). V was clipped by 7 bases and J by 5 bases, with 19 bases between them. This CDR3 spans 14 amino acids. CDR1 and CDR2 from the germline V gene are SGHRS and YFSETQ.

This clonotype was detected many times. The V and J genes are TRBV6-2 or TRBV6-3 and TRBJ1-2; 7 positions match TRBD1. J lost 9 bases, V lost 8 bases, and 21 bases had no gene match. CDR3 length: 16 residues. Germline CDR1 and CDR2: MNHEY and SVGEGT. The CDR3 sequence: CASELGALLRGASYTF. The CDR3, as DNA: TGTGCCAGCGAACTTGGAGCACTTCTCAGGGGGGCCAGCTACACCTTC.

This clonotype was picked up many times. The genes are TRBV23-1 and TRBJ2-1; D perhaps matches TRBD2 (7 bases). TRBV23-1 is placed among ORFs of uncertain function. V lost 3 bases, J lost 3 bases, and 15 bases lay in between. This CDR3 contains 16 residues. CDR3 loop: CASSHPTGGFYNEQFF. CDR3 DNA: TGCGCCAGCAGTCACCCTACGGGGGGCTTCTACAATGAGCAGTTCTTC.

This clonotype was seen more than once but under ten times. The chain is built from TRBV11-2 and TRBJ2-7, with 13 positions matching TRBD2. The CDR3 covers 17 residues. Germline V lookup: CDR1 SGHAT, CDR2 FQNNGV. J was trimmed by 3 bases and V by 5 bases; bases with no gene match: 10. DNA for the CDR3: TGTGCCAGCAGCGGTACTAGCGGGAGGGCCGCTATCTACGAGCAGTACTTC. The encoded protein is CASSGTSGRAAIYEQYF.

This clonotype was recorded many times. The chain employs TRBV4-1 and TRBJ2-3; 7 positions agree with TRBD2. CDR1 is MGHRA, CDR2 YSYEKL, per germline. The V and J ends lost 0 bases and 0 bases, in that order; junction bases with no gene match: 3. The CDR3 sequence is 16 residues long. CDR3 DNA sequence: TGCGCCAGCAGCCAAGATCCTAGCGGAAGCACAGATACGCAGTATTTT. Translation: CASSQDPSGSTDTQYF.

This chain's CDR3 is CASSLGYRVQETQYF. CDR3 coding DNA: TGTGCCAGCAGCCTGGGGTACAGGGTACAAGAGACCCAGTACTTC. This chain connects TRBV5-6 to TRBJ2-5, with D possibly matching TRBD1 (6 bases). CDR3 length: 15 residues. The V gene's germline CDR1 is SGHDT and CDR2 YYEEEE. Deletions cut 4 bases from V and 2 bases from J, with 15 bases between.

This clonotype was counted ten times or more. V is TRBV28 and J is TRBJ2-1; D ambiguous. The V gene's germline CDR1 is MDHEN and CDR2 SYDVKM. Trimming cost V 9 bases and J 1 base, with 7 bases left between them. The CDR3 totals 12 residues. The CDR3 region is CASQRSYNEQFF. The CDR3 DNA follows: TGTGCCAGTCAACGGTCCTACAATGAGCAGTTCTTC.

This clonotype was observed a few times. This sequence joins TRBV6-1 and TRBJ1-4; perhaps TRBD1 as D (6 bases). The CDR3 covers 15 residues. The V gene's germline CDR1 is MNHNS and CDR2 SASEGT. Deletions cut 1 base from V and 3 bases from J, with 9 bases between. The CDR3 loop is CASSEVRGANEKLFF. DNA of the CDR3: TGTGCCAGCAGTGAAGTTAGGGGGGCTAATGAAAAACTGTTTTTT.

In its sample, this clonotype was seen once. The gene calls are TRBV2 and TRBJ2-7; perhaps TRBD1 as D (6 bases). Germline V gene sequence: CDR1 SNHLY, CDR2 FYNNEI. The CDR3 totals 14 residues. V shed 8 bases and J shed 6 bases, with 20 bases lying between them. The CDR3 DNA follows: TGTGCCAGCGGAGCCGGGACACAGAGCATCGAGCAGTACTTC. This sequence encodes CASGAGTQSIEQYF. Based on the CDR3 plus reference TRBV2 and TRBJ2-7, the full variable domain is EPEVTQTPSHQVTQMGQEVILRCVPISNHLYFYWYRQILGQKVEFLVSFYNNEISEKSEIFDDQFSVERPDGSNFTLKIRSTKLEDSAMYFCASGAGTQSIEQYFGPGTRLTVT.

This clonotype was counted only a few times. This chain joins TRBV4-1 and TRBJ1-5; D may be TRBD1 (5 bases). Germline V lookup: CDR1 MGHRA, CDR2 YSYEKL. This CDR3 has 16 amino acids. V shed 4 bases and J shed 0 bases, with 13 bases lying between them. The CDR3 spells CASSRAGPYSNQPQHF. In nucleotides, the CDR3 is TGCGCCAGCAGCCGGGCAGGGCCTTATAGCAATCAGCCCCAGCATTTT.

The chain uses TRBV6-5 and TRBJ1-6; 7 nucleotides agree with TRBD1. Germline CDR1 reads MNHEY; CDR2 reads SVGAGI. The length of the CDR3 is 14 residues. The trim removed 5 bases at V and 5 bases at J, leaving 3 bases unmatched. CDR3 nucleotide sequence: TGTGCCAGCAGTAAAACAGGGGATAATTCACCCCTCCACTTT. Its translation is CASSKTGDNSPLHF.

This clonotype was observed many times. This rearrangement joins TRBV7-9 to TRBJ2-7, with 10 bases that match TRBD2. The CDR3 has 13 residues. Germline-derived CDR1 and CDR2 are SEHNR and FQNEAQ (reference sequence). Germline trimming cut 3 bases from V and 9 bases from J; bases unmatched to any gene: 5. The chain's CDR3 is CASSFTSGEGQYF. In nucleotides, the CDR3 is TGTGCCAGCAGCTTTACTAGCGGGGAAGGGCAGTACTTC. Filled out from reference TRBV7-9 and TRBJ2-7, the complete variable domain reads DTGVSQNPRHKITKRGQNVTFRCDPISEHNRLYWYRQTLGQGPEFLTYFQNEAQLEKSRLLSDRFSAERPKGSFSTLEIQRTEQGDSAMYLCASSFTSGEGQYFGPGTRLTVT.

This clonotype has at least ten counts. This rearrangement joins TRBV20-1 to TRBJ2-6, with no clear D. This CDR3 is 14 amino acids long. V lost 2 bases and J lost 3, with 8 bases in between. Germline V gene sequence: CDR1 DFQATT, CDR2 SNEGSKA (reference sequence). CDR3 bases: TGCAGTGCTAGACCCCCTCTTGGGGCCAACGTCCTGACTTTC. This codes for CSARPPLGANVLTF.

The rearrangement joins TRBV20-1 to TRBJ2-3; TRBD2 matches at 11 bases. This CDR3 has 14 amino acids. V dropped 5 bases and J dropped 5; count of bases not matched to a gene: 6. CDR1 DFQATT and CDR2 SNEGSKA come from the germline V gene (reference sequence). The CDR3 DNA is TGCAGTGCTCGACTAGCGGGGAGACAAGATACGCAGTATTTT. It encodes CSARLAGRQDTQYF.

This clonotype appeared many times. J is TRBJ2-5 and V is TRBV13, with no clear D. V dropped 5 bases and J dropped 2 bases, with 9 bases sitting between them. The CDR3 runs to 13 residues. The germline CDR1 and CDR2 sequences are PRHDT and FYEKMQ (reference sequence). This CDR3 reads CASSKQFQETQYF. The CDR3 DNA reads TGTGCCAGCAGCAAACAGTTTCAAGAGACCCAGTACTTC.

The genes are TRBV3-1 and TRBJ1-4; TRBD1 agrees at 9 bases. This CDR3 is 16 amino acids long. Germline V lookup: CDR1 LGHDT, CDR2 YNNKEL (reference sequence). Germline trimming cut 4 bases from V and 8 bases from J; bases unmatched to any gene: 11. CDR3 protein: CASSPRRGQGREKLFF. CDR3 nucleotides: TGTGCCAGCAGCCCGCGGAGGGGACAGGGACGAGAAAAACTGTTTTTT.

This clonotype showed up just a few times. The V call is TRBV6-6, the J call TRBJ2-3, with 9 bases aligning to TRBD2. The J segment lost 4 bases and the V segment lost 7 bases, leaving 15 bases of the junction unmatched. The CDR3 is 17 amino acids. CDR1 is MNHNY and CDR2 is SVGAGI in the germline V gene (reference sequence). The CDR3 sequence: CASNPRSSGDKADTQYF. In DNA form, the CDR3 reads TGTGCCAGCAATCCTCGGTCTAGCGGGGATAAGGCAGATACGCAGTATTTT.

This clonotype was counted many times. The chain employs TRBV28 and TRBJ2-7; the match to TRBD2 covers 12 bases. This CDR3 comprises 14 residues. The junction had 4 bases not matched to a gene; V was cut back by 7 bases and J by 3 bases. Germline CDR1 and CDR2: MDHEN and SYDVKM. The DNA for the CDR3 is TGTGCCAGCATTAGGACTAGCGGGATCTACGAGCAGTACTTC. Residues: CASIRTSGIYEQYF.

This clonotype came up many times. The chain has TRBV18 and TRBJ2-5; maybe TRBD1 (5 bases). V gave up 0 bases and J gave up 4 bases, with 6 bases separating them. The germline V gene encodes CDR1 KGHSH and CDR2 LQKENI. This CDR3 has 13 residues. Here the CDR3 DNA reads TGTGCCAGCTCACCACCAGGGGTAGAGACCCAGTACTTC. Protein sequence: CASSPPGVETQYF.